This paragraph covers one TCR beta chain sequence. Sequencing used immunoSEQ multiplex PCR; TCRdb keeps in-frame clones, though not all of them. The sample consists of 10,000 to 11,000 clones, over 50% of them appearing once. This sample stems from a study of T cells in tumors after PD-1 blockade. Turning to the study itself: Either cemiplimab 350 mg every 2 weeks or pembrolizumab 200 mg every 3 weeks was given.

The V gene end was trimmed by 3 bases and the J gene end by 4 bases; junction bases not matched to a gene: 2. The CDR3 covers 13 residues. This TCR derives from a human donor with basal cell carcinoma. The V gene is TRBV12-3 or TRBV12-4, the J gene TRBJ2-5; 7 bases align to TRBD1. This specimen was tumor tissue, taken after anti-PD-1 treatment. The CDR3 nucleotides read TGTGCCAGCAGTTTTTCAGGGGGAGAGACCCAGTACTTC. Its translation is CASSFSGGETQYF.